This TCR beta chain was captured by sequencing in a study of control samples from healthy donors and cancer patients. Method: immunoSEQ multiplex PCR; TCRdb's copy keeps in-frame clones and lacks some. The sample carries 150,000 to 180,000 clones, approximately 96% recorded once. The trim removed 6 bases at V and 6 bases at J, leaving 8 bases unmatched. The CDR3 sequence is 16 residues long. Germline assignment: CDR1 KGHSH and CDR2 LQKENI. This receptor was taken from a man in his forties in good health. Sample: blood. The J gene is TRBJ2-2, the V gene TRBV18; 12 bases agree with TRBD1. The CDR3 DNA reads as TGTGCCAGCTCCCAATCCGGGACAGGGGGCTCCGGGGAGCTGTTTTTT. This sequence encodes CASSQSGTGGSGELFF.